The 3 T cell receptor beta chains in this list originate from one sample, sequenced in a study of blood T cell repertoires in COVID-19. TCRdb's table, derived via immunoSEQ multiplex PCR, lists solely in-frame clones and lacks some. The sample records tens of thousands of clones, about four fifths being singletons. Input material: peripheral blood. The receptors stem from a woman aged 80 or older with acute or convalescent COVID-19.

The chain couples TRBV10-3 to TRBJ2-3; D is possibly TRBD1 (6 bases). Between the trimmed V and J ends, which lost 6 bases and 8 bases, there was a span of 18 bases. This CDR3 contains 14 residues. Germline V CDR1 and CDR2: ENHRY, SYGVKD. CDR3 DNA: TGTGCCATCAGACCCGATGCAGGGGCCGGTACGCAGTATTTT. It codes for CAIRPDAGAGTQYF.

The genes are TRBV10-3 and TRBJ2-1, with 9 bases aligning to TRBD2. The germline CDR1 and CDR2 sequences are ENHRY and SYGVKD. The trim removed 10 bases at V and 5 bases at J, leaving 12 bases unmatched. The CDR3 is 15 residues long. CDR3 loop: CATNLGAGGDNEQFF. Here the CDR3 DNA reads TGTGCCACCAACCTGGGCGCGGGGGGGGACAATGAGCAGTTCTTC.

V and J are TRBV3-1 (or the pseudogene TRBV3-2) and TRBJ2-5, with TRBD1 matching over 9 bases. Trimming removed 4 bases from V and 0 bases from J; junction bases left unmatched: 6. Germline CDR1 is LGHDT and CDR2 is YNNKEL (reference sequence). This CDR3 region has 16 residues. CDR3 coding DNA: TGTGCCAGCAGCCTCTACAGGGGGCTGTACCAAGAGACCCAGTACTTC. Translation gives CASSLYRGLYQETQYF.